Presented here are 19 T cell receptor beta chains from one specimen sequenced in a study of shared clonotypes between healthy human individuals. Sequenced by immunoSEQ multiplex PCR; TCRdb stores in-frame clones only, minus some. The sample has 450,000 to 500,000 clones; over 65% are singletons. Specimen: PBMCs. Every receptor here comes from a woman aged 40 to 49 in good health. Some clones in this sample may be carry-over from other donors' samples.

This clone has at least ten counts. This chain links TRBV19 with TRBJ2-5, with D perhaps matching TRBD1 or TRBD2 (5 bases each). CDR1 is LNHDA and CDR2 is SQIVND in the germline V gene (reference sequence). CDR3 length: 13 residues. Trimming took off 6 bases at V and 5 bases at J, with 13 bases between the two ends. CDR3 coding DNA: TGTGCCAGTAGAGTTGGGGGAAGCGAGACCCAGTACTTC. Its translation is CASRVGGSETQYF.

This clone was seen a few times. The genes are TRBV14 and TRBJ2-2; D is ambiguous. The CDR3 length is 13 residues. Trimming left V 5 bases short and J 6 bases short, with 10 bases between. Germline loops: CDR1 SGHDN, CDR2 FVKESK. CDR3 nucleotide sequence: TGTGCCAGCAGCTACACCAGTTCCGGGGAGCTGTTTTTT. This gives the protein CASSYTSSGELFF.

The chain uses TRBV27 and TRBJ2-7; possibly TRBD1 or TRBD2 for D (5 bases each). V was cut by 2 bases and J by 4 bases, with 21 bases left in between. The CDR3 is made up of 17 amino acids. Germline values: CDR1 MNHEY, CDR2 SMNVEV (reference sequence). CDR3 in DNA: TGTGCCAGCAGTTTAGGGTCTCGGGACCCCCGGCCGTACGAGCAGTACTTC. The encoded protein is CASSLGSRDPRPYEQYF.

V and J are TRBV19 and TRBJ2-3; D gene ambiguous. Germline-derived CDR1 and CDR2 are LNHDA and SQIVND (reference sequence). Deletions cut 3 bases from V and 0 bases from J, with 10 bases between. The length of the CDR3 is 15 residues. CDR3 in amino acids: CASSIGRSSTDTQYF. Here the CDR3 DNA reads TGTGCCAGTAGTATTGGTCGGAGTAGCACAGATACGCAGTATTTT.

The chain has TRBV19 and TRBJ1-2, with 7 positions matching TRBD1. There are 15 residues in the CDR3. V trimming: 1 base; J trimming: 4 bases; junction bases outside the gene matches: 6. Per germline, CDR1 LNHDA and CDR2 SQIVND (reference sequence). The CDR3 sequence is CASSIARQGGYGYTF. Written as DNA, the CDR3 is TGTGCCAGTAGTATAGCCCGACAGGGAGGCTATGGCTACACCTTC.

CDR3 loop: CASSPRTRGELFF. The DNA of the CDR3 is TGTGCCAGCAGTCCTCGGACTAGGGGGGAGCTGTTTTTT. This sequence joins TRBV6-4 and TRBJ2-2; TRBD2 agrees at 7 bases. Germline-derived CDR1 and CDR2 are MRHNA and SNTAGT. The V segment lost 5 bases and the J segment 8 bases; nucleotides outside the gene matches: 5. The CDR3 has 13 residues.

This chain connects TRBV28 to TRBJ2-1; the D gene is possibly TRBD2 (6 bases). V lost 3 bases, J lost 11 bases, and 11 bases lay in between. The CDR3 is 12 amino acids. Per the germline V gene, CDR1 is MDHEN and CDR2 is SYDVKM. DNA for the CDR3: TGTGCCAGCAGTTTGTTGCGGGGTAAGCAGTTCTTC. The encoded protein is CASSLLRGKQFF. Full variable domain (outside the CDR3, taken from reference TRBV28 and TRBJ2-1): DVKVTQSSRYLVKRTGEKVFLECVQDMDHENMFWYRQDPGLGLRLIYFSYDVKMKEKGDIPEGYSVSREKKERFSLILESASTNQTSMYLCASSLLRGKQFFGPGTRLTVL.

This sequence joins TRBV4-2 and TRBJ2-2, with 13 bases aligning to TRBD2. The CDR3 length is 17 residues. Germline V gives CDR1 LGHNA, CDR2 YNFKEQ. J lost 4 bases, V lost 0 bases, and 2 bases had no gene match. CDR3 amino acids: CASSQDRTSGSTGELFF. The CDR3 DNA reads as TGTGCCAGCAGCCAAGATAGGACTAGCGGGAGCACCGGGGAGCTGTTTTTT.

The genes are TRBV11-2 and TRBJ2-1; 12 nucleotides line up with TRBD2. The CDR3 loop spans 15 amino acids. The junction had 9 bases not matched to a gene; V was cut back by 6 bases and J by 9 bases. The germline gives CDR1 SGHAT, CDR2 FQNNGV. CDR3 protein: CASSRASGRAGEQFF. The DNA for the CDR3 is TGTGCCAGCAGTAGGGCTAGCGGGAGGGCAGGTGAGCAGTTCTTC.

The chain is built from TRBV11-3 and TRBJ2-1; TRBD1 might be the D (6 bases). V was clipped by 6 bases and J by 6 bases, with 18 bases between them. The length of the CDR3 is 15 residues. Germline CDR1 is SGHNT and CDR2 is YENEEA. The chain's CDR3 is CASSISAGAFNEQFF. The CDR3 DNA sequence: TGTGCCAGCAGTATATCGGCAGGGGCCTTCAATGAGCAGTTCTTC.

V gene TRBV28 combines with J gene TRBJ2-3; 12 bases are shared with TRBD2. Germline loops: CDR1 MDHEN, CDR2 SYDVKM. The junction had 12 bases not matched to a gene; V was cut back by 2 bases and J by 6 bases. The CDR3 spans 18 residues. Here the CDR3 reads CASSLNPLLAGGPDTQYF. CDR3 coding DNA: TGTGCCAGCAGTTTAAATCCCTTACTAGCGGGAGGACCCGATACGCAGTATTTT.

V and J are TRBV28 and TRBJ2-6; D gene ambiguous. The CDR3 extends over 17 amino acids. Trimming stripped 3 bases from V and 2 bases from J, with 14 bases between. Germline V gene lookup returns CDR1 MDHEN and CDR2 SYDVKM. For the CDR3, the DNA is TGTGCCAGCAGTTTTTTCTCAGGATTCACTGGGGCCAACGTCCTGACTTTC. It yields the protein CASSFFSGFTGANVLTF.

The rearrangement links TRBV23-1 to TRBJ2-1; TRBD2 matches at 7 bases. TRBV23-1 qualifies as an ORF whose function is uncertain. The junction had 14 bases not matched to a gene; V was cut back by 4 bases and J by 5 bases. This CDR3 is 17 amino acids long. The CDR3 sequence is CASSPRASGALHNEQFF. The CDR3 DNA reads TGCGCCAGCAGTCCGAGGGCTAGCGGAGCTCTTCACAATGAGCAGTTCTTC.

J is TRBJ2-7 and V is TRBV29-1, with D unresolved. The CDR3 extends over 14 amino acids. The germline V gene encodes CDR1 SQVTM and CDR2 ANQGSEA. V dropped 5 bases and J dropped 5 bases, with 19 bases sitting between them. In DNA form, the CDR3 reads TGCAGCGTTTACCTGGCGCCAGCTGGCGACGAGCAGTACTTC. It codes for CSVYLAPAGDEQYF.

This clone has only one observation. J is TRBJ2-7 and V is TRBV28; TRBD2 might be the D (6 bases). This CDR3 is built from 16 residues. Germline V gene data show CDR1 as MDHEN and CDR2 as SYDVKM. Trimming removed 3 bases at V and 9 bases at J, with 24 bases between. This CDR3 reads CASSFFGSGTGTGQYF. The CDR3 coding sequence is TGTGCCAGCAGTTTCTTCGGGAGCGGTACGGGAACGGGGCAGTACTTC.

This clone was seen once. The rearrangement links TRBV28 to TRBJ2-1, with D perhaps TRBD1 (5 bases). Trimming pared 4 bases from V and 6 bases from J, leaving 10 bases between. The CDR3 contains 13 residues. Looked up from germline, CDR1 is MDHEN and CDR2 is SYDVKM. The CDR3 DNA reads TGTGCCAGCAGTTGGGGCCGGGCCAATGAGCAGTTCTTC. The encoded protein is CASSWGRANEQFF.

The chain links TRBV29-1 to TRBJ2-4; the match to TRBD1 covers 7 bases. The CDR3 has 12 residues. Germline CDR1 and CDR2: SQVTM and ANQGSEA. With V trimmed by 3 bases and J by 8 bases, 4 bases remained unmatched. The CDR3 loop reads CSVEKGADIQYF. The CDR3 DNA is TGCAGCGTTGAGAAGGGGGCGGACATTCAGTACTTC.

V usage is TRBV11-2 and J usage is TRBJ2-2; 9 bases line up with TRBD1. The CDR3 contains 15 residues. Per the germline V gene, CDR1 is SGHAT and CDR2 is FQNNGV. The V and J ends lost 2 bases and 5 bases, in that order; junction bases with no gene match: 3. The CDR3: CASSLPDRGTGELFF. The CDR3 DNA reads as TGTGCCAGCAGCTTACCAGACAGGGGGACCGGGGAGCTGTTTTTT.

The chain recombines TRBV19 with TRBJ1-4; no clear D. This CDR3 spans 12 amino acids. The V end lost 7 bases, the J end lost 7 bases, and 10 bases lay between the germline ends. Looked up from germline, CDR1 is LNHDA and CDR2 is SQIVND (reference sequence). CDR3 sequence (DNA): TGTGCCAGTAATCTATTAGGTGAAAAACTGTTTTTT. It specifies CASNLLGEKLFF.